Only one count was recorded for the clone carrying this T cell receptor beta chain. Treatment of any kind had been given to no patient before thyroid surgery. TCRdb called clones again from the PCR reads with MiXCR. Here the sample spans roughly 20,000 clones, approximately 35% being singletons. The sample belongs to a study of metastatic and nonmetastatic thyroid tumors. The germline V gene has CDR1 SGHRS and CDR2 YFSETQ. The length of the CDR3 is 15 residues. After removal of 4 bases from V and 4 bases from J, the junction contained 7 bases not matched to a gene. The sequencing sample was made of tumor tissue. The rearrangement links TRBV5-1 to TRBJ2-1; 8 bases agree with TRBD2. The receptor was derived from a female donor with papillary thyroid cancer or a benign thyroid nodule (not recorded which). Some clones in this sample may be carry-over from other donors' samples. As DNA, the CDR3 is TGCGCCAGCAGCCCCACGGGACTAGAATACAATGAGCAGTTCTTC. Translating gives CASSPTGLEYNEQFF. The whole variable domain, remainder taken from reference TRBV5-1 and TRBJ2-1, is KAGVTQTPRYLIKTRGQQVTLSCSPISGHRSVSWYQQTPGQGLQFLFEYFSETQRNKGNFPGRFSGRQFSNSRSEMNVSTLELGDSALYLCASSPTGLEYNEQFFGPGTRLTVL.